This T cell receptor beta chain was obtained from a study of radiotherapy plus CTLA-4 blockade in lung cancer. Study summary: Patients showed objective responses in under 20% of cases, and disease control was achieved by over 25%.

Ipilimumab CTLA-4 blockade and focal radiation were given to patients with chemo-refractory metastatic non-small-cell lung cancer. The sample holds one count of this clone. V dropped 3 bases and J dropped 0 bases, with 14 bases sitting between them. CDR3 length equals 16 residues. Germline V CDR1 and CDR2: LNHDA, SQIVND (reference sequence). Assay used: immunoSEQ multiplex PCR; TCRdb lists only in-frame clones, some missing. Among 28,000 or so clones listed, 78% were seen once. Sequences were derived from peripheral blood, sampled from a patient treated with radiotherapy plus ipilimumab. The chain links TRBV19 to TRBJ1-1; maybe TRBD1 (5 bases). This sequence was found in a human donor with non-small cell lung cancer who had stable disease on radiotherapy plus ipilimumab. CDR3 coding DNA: TGTGCCAGTAGTATGTCGTCAGGGCACTTGAACACTGAAGCTTTCTTT. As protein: CASSMSSGHLNTEAFF. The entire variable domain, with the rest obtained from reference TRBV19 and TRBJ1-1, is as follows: DGGITQSPKYLFRKEGQNVTLSCEQNLNHDAMYWYRQDPGQGLRLIYYSQIVNDFQKGDIAEGYSVSREKKESFPLTVTSAQKNPTAFYLCASSMSSGHLNTEAFFGQGTRLTVV.